The 27 T cell receptor beta chains below all came from one sample that was sequenced in a study of blood T cell repertoires in COVID-19. TCRdb keeps only in-frame clones here, not all; method: immunoSEQ multiplex PCR. The sample consists of a few hundred thousand clones, approximately 87% of them appearing once. Sequencing was carried out using peripheral blood. The source of these receptors is a human donor in a cohort sampled during active COVID-19.

The V call is TRBV5-1, the J call TRBJ1-6; the D gene is possibly TRBD1 (5 bases). The CDR3 consists of 16 residues. Germline V gene lookup returns CDR1 SGHRS and CDR2 YFSETQ. Between the trimmed V and J ends, which lost 4 bases and 5 bases, there was a span of 16 bases. In DNA, the CDR3 is TGCGCCAGCAGCCACGGTGACAGTCAGAATAATTCACCCCTCCACTTT. Its protein product is CASSHGDSQNNSPLHF.

This clone occurred once. CDR3 bases: TGCGCCAGCAGTGAGTACAAGGGATCGGGGGAGCAGTACTTC. It is translated as CASSEYKGSGEQYF. The V gene is TRBV10-2, the J gene TRBJ2-7; tentative D call: TRBD2 (5 bases). CDR1 WSHSY and CDR2 SAAADI come from the germline V gene. CDR3 size: 14 residues. Trimming shortened V by 1 base and J by 7 bases, and 14 bases separated the two germline ends.

V is TRBV5-1 and J is TRBJ1-2; D may be TRBD1 (6 bases). CDR3 length: 15 amino acids. CDR1 and CDR2 from the germline V gene are SGHRS and YFSETQ. Deletions cut 6 bases from V and 8 bases from J, with 23 bases between. CDR3 DNA: TGCGCCAGCACCACGGGACACTACATTGGAGGAGGCTACACCTTC. Translating gives CASTTGHYIGGGYTF.

The rearrangement joins TRBV2 to TRBJ1-2; D is possibly TRBD1 (6 bases). This CDR3 region has 13 residues. Trimming left V 6 bases short and J 6 bases short, with 14 bases between. The germline CDR1 and CDR2 sequences are SNHLY and FYNNEI. The CDR3 reads CASSMTGYDGYTF. CDR3 DNA: TGTGCCAGCAGCATGACAGGTTATGATGGCTACACCTTC. Variable domain in full (rest from reference TRBV2 and TRBJ1-2): EPEVTQTPSHQVTQMGQEVILRCVPISNHLYFYWYRQILGQKVEFLVSFYNNEISEKSEIFDDQFSVERPDGSNFTLKIRSTKLEDSAMYFCASSMTGYDGYTFGSGTRLTVV.

About this clone itself: In the same sample, other DNA sequences code for this CDR3. The rearrangement joins TRBV9 to TRBJ2-5; 12 nucleotides match TRBD2. Germline CDR1 is SGDLS and CDR2 is YYNGEE. The CDR3 totals 16 residues. Trimming took 0 bases from V and 5 from J; bases not matched to a gene: 5. The CDR3, as DNA: TGTGCCAGCAGCGTAGGACTAGCGGGAGTGGAGGAGACCCAGTACTTC. Protein product: CASSVGLAGVEETQYF.

The chain recombines TRBV28 with TRBJ2-7, with D perhaps matching TRBD1 (5 bases). Deletions cut 1 base from V and 6 bases from J, with 13 bases between. The length of the CDR3 is 14 residues. CDR1 is MDHEN and CDR2 is SYDVKM in the germline V gene. CDR3: CASSLSFRVSEQYF. In DNA, the CDR3 is TGTGCCAGCAGTTTATCGTTCAGGGTGTCCGAGCAGTACTTC.

The chain uses TRBV4-2 and TRBJ1-4; a possible D gene is TRBD1 (5 bases). This CDR3 contains 15 residues. V lost 5 bases, J lost 0 bases, and 10 bases lay in between. The V gene's germline CDR1 is LGHNA and CDR2 YNFKEQ. The CDR3 spells CASSEQQATNEKLFF. In DNA, the CDR3 is TGTGCCAGCAGCGAACAACAGGCAACTAATGAAAAACTGTTTTTT.

This clone was observed a handful of times. This chain joins TRBV2 and TRBJ2-1; TRBD1 might be the D (5 bases). Trimming left V 8 bases short and J 12 bases short, with 29 bases between. Germline CDR1 SNHLY, CDR2 FYNNEI. The CDR3 covers 16 residues. CDR3 sequence reads: CASGVMKGAAGIRQFF. The CDR3 nucleotides read TGTGCCAGCGGGGTAATGAAAGGGGCGGCAGGTATTCGGCAGTTCTTC.

The chain carries TRBV5-4 and TRBJ2-5, with 12 bases that match TRBD2. The V segment lost 4 bases and the J segment 4 bases; nucleotides outside the gene matches: 8. Germline lookup yields CDR1 SGHNT and CDR2 YYREEE (reference sequence). The CDR3 extends over 16 amino acids. The CDR3: CASSPGLAGGGETQYF. The CDR3 nucleotides are TGTGCCAGCAGCCCGGGGCTAGCGGGGGGGGGAGAGACCCAGTACTTC.

The chain combines TRBV7-8 with TRBJ1-1, with TRBD1 matching 7 bases. The germline gives CDR1 SGHVS, CDR2 FQNEAQ. After removal of 5 bases from V and 4 bases from J, the junction contained 4 bases not matched to a gene. This CDR3 region has 13 residues. The CDR3 is CASSQQGGTEAFF. CDR3 DNA: TGTGCCAGCAGCCAGCAGGGGGGCACTGAAGCTTTCTTT.

V and J are TRBV18 and TRBJ2-7; tentatively, D is TRBD2 (5 bases). Germline CDR1 and CDR2: KGHSH and LQKENI. Trimming removed 3 bases from V and 3 bases from J, with 21 bases in between. The CDR3 spans 17 residues. The CDR3 coding sequence is TGTGCCAGCTCACCGGACCACGGTTCAACTAGGCTCTACGAGCAGTACTTC. Its translation is CASSPDHGSTRLYEQYF.

The chain joins TRBV6-2 or TRBV6-3 to TRBJ1-2; a weak D match, TRBD1 (5 bases). Germline lookup yields CDR1 MNHEY and CDR2 SVGEGT. The germline V and J ends were trimmed by 2 bases and 8 bases, with 9 bases remaining between them. The CDR3 has 12 amino acids. The chain's CDR3 is CASSYAGRGYTF. In DNA, the CDR3 is TGTGCCAGCAGTTACGCAGGGAGGGGCTACACCTTC.

This clone was seen a few times. The rearrangement links TRBV10-1 to TRBJ2-7, with D possibly matching TRBD2 (5 bases). V lost 3 bases, J lost 7 bases, and 13 bases lay in between. Germline CDR1 reads WNHNN; CDR2 reads SYGVQD (reference sequence). The CDR3 runs to 13 residues. CDR3 region: CASSDYTRGEQYF. The DNA of the CDR3 is TGCGCCAGCAGTGACTATACTAGAGGGGAGCAGTACTTC.

The genes are TRBV9 and TRBJ1-1; D gene ambiguous. With 0 bases removed from V and 1 base from J, the gap between germline ends came to 10 bases. The CDR3 loop spans 15 amino acids. CDR1 and CDR2 from the germline V gene are SGDLS and YYNGEE. CDR3 DNA sequence: TGTGCCAGCAGCGTAGTGCCAGGTGGGAACACTGAAGCTTTCTTT. This translates into CASSVVPGGNTEAFF.

About this clone itself: This CDR3 is also generated by other DNA sequences in the sample. The chain has TRBV5-1 and TRBJ2-5, with a weak D call TRBD2 (6 bases). The CDR3 runs 14 residues. V was clipped by 0 bases and J by 3 bases, with 9 bases between them. Germline V gene sequence: CDR1 SGHRS, CDR2 YFSETQ. The CDR3 DNA sequence: TGCGCCAGCAGCTTGGGCGGGGTAAAAGAGACCCAGTACTTC. Its translation is CASSLGGVKETQYF.

This clone was found once. J is TRBJ2-2 and V is TRBV7-6, with 11 bases identical to TRBD2. Germline values: CDR1 SGHVS, CDR2 FNYEAQ. V was pared by 1 base and J by 4 bases, with 2 bases of the junction left unmatched. The CDR3 has 16 residues. CDR3 residues: CASSLGLAGGTGELFF. The DNA of the CDR3 is TGTGCCAGCAGCTTAGGGCTAGCGGGGGGCACCGGGGAGCTGTTTTTT.

The rearrangement links TRBV7-2 to TRBJ1-6; D is perhaps TRBD1 (5 bases). This CDR3 has 17 residues. Germline-derived CDR1 and CDR2 are SGHTA and FQGNSA. Trimming removed 5 bases at V and 11 bases at J, with 25 bases between. CDR3: CASSLHPTASSPPPLHF. In DNA, the CDR3 is TGTGCCAGCAGCCTCCACCCGACAGCCAGCTCCCCCCCACCCCTCCACTTT.

The rearrangement links TRBV7-9 to TRBJ1-2; D gene unclear. V lost 0 bases and J lost 4, with 9 bases in between. CDR3 size: 14 residues. Germline CDR1 reads SEHNR; CDR2 reads FQNEAQ (reference sequence). CDR3: CASSLAGRSYGYTF. The CDR3 coding sequence is TGTGCCAGCAGCTTAGCTGGCAGATCCTATGGCTACACCTTC.

The chain recombines TRBV5-1 with TRBJ1-2; 7 positions match TRBD1. V gave up 0 bases and J gave up 6 bases; unmatched junction bases: 5. The CDR3 has 14 amino acids. Germline V gene sequence: CDR1 SGHRS, CDR2 YFSETQ. CDR3 sequence: CASSLEQGLDGYTF. Here the CDR3 DNA reads TGCGCCAGCAGCTTGGAACAGGGGCTTGATGGCTACACCTTC.

This chain links TRBV12-3 or TRBV12-4 with TRBJ1-2; D gene uncertain. Trimming shortened V by 6 bases and J by 2 bases, and 7 bases separated the two germline ends. This CDR3 comprises 12 residues. CDR3 residues: CASSRGNYGYTF. In DNA form, the CDR3 reads TGTGCCAGCAGCCGAGGGAACTATGGCTACACCTTC.

The chain recombines TRBV28 with TRBJ1-5; D is ambiguous. Germline-derived CDR1 and CDR2 are MDHEN and SYDVKM. The germline V and J ends were trimmed by 7 bases and 0 bases, with 7 bases remaining between them. This CDR3 has 13 residues. The CDR3 loop is CASTQDSNQPQHF. In DNA, the CDR3 is TGTGCCAGCACTCAGGATAGCAATCAGCCCCAGCATTTT. The full variable domain, with the rest looked up from reference TRBV28 and TRBJ1-5, is DVKVTQSSRYLVKRTGEKVFLECVQDMDHENMFWYRQDPGLGLRLIYFSYDVKMKEKGDIPEGYSVSREKKERFSLILESASTNQTSMYLCASTQDSNQPQHFGDGTRLSIL.

The chain links TRBV6-5 to TRBJ2-7, with 13 bases aligning to TRBD2. CDR3 size: 16 residues. Germline lookup yields CDR1 MNHEY and CDR2 SVGAGI. With 4 bases clipped from V and 3 bases from J, the junction kept 6 bases outside the gene matches. This CDR3 reads CASSFLRTSGSYEQYF. The CDR3 DNA is TGTGCCAGCAGTTTTCTAAGGACTAGCGGGAGCTACGAGCAGTACTTC.

The gene calls are TRBV5-4 and TRBJ1-2; 7 nucleotides agree with TRBD1. J was trimmed by 0 bases and V by 4 bases; bases with no gene match: 3. CDR1 is SGHNT and CDR2 is YYREEE in the germline V gene (reference sequence). This CDR3 is 14 amino acids long. The CDR3 here is CASSLGTANYGYTF. In DNA, the CDR3 is TGTGCCAGCAGCCTCGGGACAGCTAACTATGGCTACACCTTC.

The chain joins TRBV5-1 to TRBJ1-4; 7 nucleotides align to TRBD1. CDR1 and CDR2 (germline): SGHRS, YFSETQ. The CDR3 contains 14 residues. Germline trimming cut 2 bases from V and 4 bases from J; bases unmatched to any gene: 2. Here the CDR3 DNA reads TGCGCCAGCAGCTTTAGGGGGCTTAATGAAAAACTGTTTTTT. Amino acid sequence: CASSFRGLNEKLFF.

The genes are TRBV7-9 and TRBJ2-3, with 15 bases aligning to TRBD2. In germline, CDR1 is SEHNR, CDR2 FQNEAQ (reference sequence). The CDR3 sequence is 18 residues long. Losses at the gene ends were 2 bases for V and 2 bases for J; bases not matched to a gene: 5. The CDR3 here is CASSLRGLAGGATDTQYF. DNA of the CDR3: TGTGCCAGCAGCTTACGGGGACTAGCGGGAGGCGCCACAGATACGCAGTATTTT.

This clone was recorded once. CDR3: CASSPSVLIGNQPQHF. The CDR3 DNA is TGTGCCAGCTCACCATCAGTCCTGATTGGCAATCAGCCCCAGCATTTT. This sequence joins TRBV18 and TRBJ1-5, with D unresolved. The V end was cut by 2 bases, the J end by 2 bases, with 13 bases between. This CDR3 is built from 16 residues. Per germline, CDR1 KGHSH and CDR2 LQKENI.

This chain links TRBV7-2 with TRBJ1-1, with D possibly TRBD1 on 6 matching bases. Trimming left V 4 bases short and J 6 bases short, with 18 bases between. Looked up from germline, CDR1 is SGHTA and CDR2 is FQGNSA. The CDR3 consists of 15 residues. The CDR3 region has the DNA TGTGCCAGCAGCTCACGGGGGGGCCCGAGGGCTGAAGCTTTCTTT. Amino acids: CASSSRGGPRAEAFF.